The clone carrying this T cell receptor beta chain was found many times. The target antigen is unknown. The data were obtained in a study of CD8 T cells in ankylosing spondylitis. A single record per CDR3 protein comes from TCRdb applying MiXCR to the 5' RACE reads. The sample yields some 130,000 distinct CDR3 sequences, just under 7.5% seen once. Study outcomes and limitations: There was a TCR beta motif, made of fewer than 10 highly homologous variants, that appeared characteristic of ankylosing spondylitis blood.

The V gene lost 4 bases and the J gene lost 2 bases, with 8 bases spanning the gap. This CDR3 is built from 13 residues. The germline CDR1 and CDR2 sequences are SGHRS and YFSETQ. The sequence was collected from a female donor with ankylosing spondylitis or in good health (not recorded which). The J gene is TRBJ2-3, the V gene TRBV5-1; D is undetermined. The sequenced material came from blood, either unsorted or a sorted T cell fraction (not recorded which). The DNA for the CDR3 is TGCGCCAGCAGCAACCCAGACACAGATACGCAGTATTTT. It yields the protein CASSNPDTDTQYF.